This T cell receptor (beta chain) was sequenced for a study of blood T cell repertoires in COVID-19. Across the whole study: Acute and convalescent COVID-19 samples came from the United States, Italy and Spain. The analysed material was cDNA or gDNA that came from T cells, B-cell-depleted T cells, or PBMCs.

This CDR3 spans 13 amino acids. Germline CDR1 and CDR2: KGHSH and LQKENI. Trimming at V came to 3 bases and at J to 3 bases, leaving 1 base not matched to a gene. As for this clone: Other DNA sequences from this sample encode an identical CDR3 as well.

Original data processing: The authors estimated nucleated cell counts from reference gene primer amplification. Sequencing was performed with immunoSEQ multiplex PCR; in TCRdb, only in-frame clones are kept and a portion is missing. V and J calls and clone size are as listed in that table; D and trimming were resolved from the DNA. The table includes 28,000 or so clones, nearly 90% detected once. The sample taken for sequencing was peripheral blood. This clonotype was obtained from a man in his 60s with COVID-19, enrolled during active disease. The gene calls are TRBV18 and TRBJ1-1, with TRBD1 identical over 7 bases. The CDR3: CASSPGQDTEAFF. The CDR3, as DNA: TGTGCCAGCTCACCTGGACAGGACACTGAAGCTTTCTTT. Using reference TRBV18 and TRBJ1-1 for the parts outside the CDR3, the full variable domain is NAGVMQNPRHLVRRRGQEARLRCSPMKGHSHVYWYRQLPEEGLKFMVYLQKENIIDESGMPKERFSAEFPKEGPSILRIQQVVRGDSAAYFCASSPGQDTEAFFGQGTRLTVV.